The count of the clone carrying this TCR beta chain is one. The antigen is unknown. The data were obtained in a study of glioma-infiltrating T cells. Study conclusions and caveats: Only very few CDR3 sequences appeared in both tissue and blood. Tissue-blood divergence was below expectation in non-neoplastic patients, above in gliomas.

The V gene's germline CDR1 is KGHSH and CDR2 LQKENI. The CDR3 totals 14 residues. V was trimmed by 3 bases and J by 4 bases, leaving 9 bases between them. Amplification of TCR alpha and beta CDR3 regions from RNA used iRepertoire nested multiplex PCR. For one-step reverse transcription and amplification, about 90-450 ng of tissue mRNA or PBMC total RNA was used. TCRdb independently ran MiXCR on the multiplex PCR reads; one entry per CDR3 protein. The data hold under 150,000 distinct CDR3 sequences, with about 25% observed a single time. The clonotype comes from a human donor with low-grade glioma or glioblastoma, undergoing nonglioma brain surgery, or in good health (not recorded which). The chain joins TRBV18 to TRBJ2-2; no definite D call. The material sequenced was glioma tissue, nonneoplastic brain tissue, or PBMCs (not recorded which). For the CDR3, the DNA is TGTGCCAGCTCACCCAGGACGAGCACCGGGGAGCTGTTTTTT. This translates into CASSPRTSTGELFF.